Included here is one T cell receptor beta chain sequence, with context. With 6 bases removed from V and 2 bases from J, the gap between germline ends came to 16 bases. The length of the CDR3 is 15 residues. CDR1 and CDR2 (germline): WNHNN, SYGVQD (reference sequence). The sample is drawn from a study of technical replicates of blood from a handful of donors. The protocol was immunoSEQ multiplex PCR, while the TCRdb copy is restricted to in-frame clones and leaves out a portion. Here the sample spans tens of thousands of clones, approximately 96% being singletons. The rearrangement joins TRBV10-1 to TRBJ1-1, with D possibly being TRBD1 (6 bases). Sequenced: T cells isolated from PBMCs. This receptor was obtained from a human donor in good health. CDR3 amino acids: CASSFSRGGNTEAFF. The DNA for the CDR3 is TGCGCCAGCAGCTTTTCCCGAGGGGGAAACACTGAAGCTTTCTTT.